Below, one T cell receptor beta chain is given with its context. This sample is drawn from a study of blood T cell repertoires in COVID-19. Across the study: The study drew acute and convalescent COVID-19 samples from the United States, Italy and Spain. T cells, B-cell-depleted T cells, or PBMCs supplied cDNA or gDNA.

V was trimmed by 7 bases and J by 0 bases, leaving 7 bases between them. Germline CDR1 is SNHLY and CDR2 is FYNNEI. The CDR3 covers 13 residues. Per the original data handling: Amplification of reference gene primers was used by the study to estimate nucleated cell counts. TCRdb's table, derived via immunoSEQ multiplex PCR, lists solely in-frame clones and lacks some. V, J and clone size are those of that table, while D and trimming were read from the DNA. The sample comprises some 150,000 clones, around four fifths of which are singletons, and approximately 4.1% rests with the top ten. This TCR came from a woman older than 75 with acute or convalescent COVID-19. This chain uses TRBV2 with TRBJ1-5; tentative D call: TRBD1 (6 bases). The specimen sequenced was peripheral blood. CDR3 coding DNA: TGTGCCAGCAAGGGGGATAGCAATCAGCCCCAGCATTTT. Translating gives CASKGDSNQPQHF.